This T cell receptor (beta chain) was sequenced for a study of vaccination and CD4 T cells after COVID-19 (dated by TCRdb to 2022 to 2024). A note on the overall study: In the convalescent cohort there were six males and four females, among whom were two Hispanic individuals, seven Caucasians, two Asians and one multiracial person. Participants received two doses of either the Pfizer-BioNTech BNT162b2 vaccine (n=8) or the Moderna mRNA-1273 vaccine (n=2). Post-COVID blood samples were collected from convalescent patients a median of around 100 days after diagnosis, with a range of about 30 to 161 days. Post-vaccine blood samples were collected a median of around 70 days after the second vaccine dose, ranging from roughly 12 to 250 days. For stimulating the cultures, overlapping spike peptide pools were used, derived from SARS-CoV-2 as well as from the common cold coronaviruses HCoV-NL63, HCoV-OC43 and HCoV-229E. Control cultures used a CEFX viral epitope pool as positive control, an HIV-1 Nef peptide pool as negative control, or no peptide. In roughly nine COVID-19 convalescent patients and 4 infection-naive healthy vaccine recipients, the spike-specific CD4+ TCR repertoire before mRNA vaccination was compared with the repertoire after mRNA vaccination. In an earlier paper using these donors, memory CD4+ T cell crossreactivity between SARS-CoV-2 and common cold coronavirus spike proteins was assessed at the TCR clonotype level. General study outcomes and caveats: The study included relatively few convalescent patients and did not analyze early timepoints after natural infection. In convalescent patients, a median approximately 86% of post-vaccine SARS-CoV-2-reactive clones were detected only after vaccination, suggesting vaccine-specific priming. In convalescent patients, nearly all vaccine-specific clones (304 of 307) were found to be mono-reactive for SARS-CoV-2 spike rather than cross-reactive with common cold coronaviruses. Although the median number of SARS-CoV-2-reactive clonotypes went up from around 20 after infection to 35 to 40 after vaccination, the increase was not significant.

A word on this clonotype: Its antigen has not been determined. Base qualities are not at hand, and no much larger clone is one base apart.

CDR1 and CDR2, per the germline V gene (reference sequence), are MNHEY and SMNVEV. The CDR3 runs 16 residues from the cysteine to the phenylalanine. The retained sequence is limited to the CDR3, 48 bases, with the frame set at the first base. A distance of 17 bases separates the germline ends of V and J, which lose 5 bases and 0 bases respectively. Library preparation was by PCR. TCR sequencing of DNA from cultured CD4+ T cells used the Oncomine TCR Beta short-read assay at the Johns Hopkins FTIC core. The QIAamp micro DNA kit was used to extract genomic DNA from the cultured CD4+ T cells. Oncomine TCR Beta libraries made from cultured CD4+ T cells were pooled using unique dual indexes and sequenced on an Illumina iSeq 100. Processing in the source paper ran as follows. Non-productive sequences were removed, and CDR3s not starting with C, not ending with F or W, or shorter than 7 amino acids were discarded. Antigen-specific clonotypes were identified using the MANAFEST web application through comparison of peptide-stimulated wells with reference and other culture wells. Positive clones required FDR below 0.05, an odds ratio above 5, and productive frequency above 0.1% in at least two of three replicate wells. A clonotype was classed as cross-reactive if the clonotype showed significant expansion both in SARS-CoV-2 spike wells and in at least one common cold coronavirus spike condition. Using R version 3.6.1, CDR3 homology was evaluated through Levenshtein distances (stringdist) along with unrooted phylogenetic trees (ape). Clones were called with MiXCR by TCRdb after fastp trimmed the public reads at Q25, and only in-frame beta chains were retained. Each entry merges the rows of one CDR3 protein and shows their most common DNA and genes. The V and J calls here are based on TCRdb, not the publication. The sample has approximately 9,300 distinct CDR3 sequences on record, about 39% of them singletons. Jointly, the top ten make up approximately 15% of the sample.

This specimen's treatment or condition label, interpreted: approximately 9-day PBMC culture with coronavirus spike peptide pools or control peptides (ViraFEST assay). CD4+ T cells from unexposed donors were collected before the COVID-19 pandemic (2011-2018). The ViraFEST assay, used in the study, expanded antigen-specific T cells with peptide pools and then identified the expanded clonotypes through TCR sequencing. PBMCs were cultured at about 2 million per well in IMDM supplemented with 5% human AB serum and roughly 10 IU/ml IL-2, with around 10 ug/ml peptide pools added. On days 3 and 7, half of the culture medium was replaced with fresh IL-2-containing medium. CD4+ T cells were isolated after around 9 days of culture through negative selection using the EasySep CD4+ T cell isolation kit. Unexposed donor CD4+ T cells were tested for reactivity to SARS-CoV-2 S and N and four common cold coronavirus spike pools, as cell number allowed. PBMCs were separated from whole blood using Ficoll-Paque Plus gradient centrifugation and then either used fresh or cryopreserved at -140C. Triplicate wells were generally used for each culture condition. Leukapheresis product for the unexposed donors was bought commercially.

The clonotype comes from a human donor in good health. The sequence joins TRBV27 to TRBJ2-7; the D segment might be TRBD1 or TRBD2, since each matches 6 bases. Material: CD4+ T cells from blood, cultured in vitro. CDR3 protein: CASSEMGGHFSYEQYF. The nucleotides are TGTGCCAGCAGTGAGATGGGGGGACACTTCTCCTACGAGCAGTACTTC.